These T cell receptor beta chains were read from a single sample in a study of blood T cell repertoires in COVID-19. This table comes from immunoSEQ multiplex PCR, and its TCRdb copy is limited to in-frame clones, with some not included. The sample consists of around 200,000 clones, around 90% of them appearing once. Sample: peripheral blood. Receptor source: a man aged 40-50 years with active or convalescent COVID-19. Both conserved end residues are part of each CDR3. A D gene is named only where the DNA matches it firmly. Not every row has a clone size; where given, it reads once, few, many or a size class.

CDR3nt: TGTGCCAGTAGCAAGAACACTGAAGCTTTCTTT
CDR3aa: CASSKNTEAFF
j_gene: TRBJ1-1
d_gene: NA
abundance: NA
v_gene: TRBV19

CDR3nt: TGTGCCAGCAGACAGGGCGGTGGCTCCTACGAGCAGTACTTC
CDR3aa: CASRQGGGSYEQYF
j_gene: TRBJ2-7
d_gene: NA
abundance: once
v_gene: TRBV28

CDR3nt: TGTGCCAGCAGTGAAGGGCTGGTAGCGGGGAGCTACGAGCAGTACTTC
CDR3aa: CASSEGLVAGSYEQYF
j_gene: TRBJ2-7
d_gene: TRBD2
abundance: NA
v_gene: TRBV6-1

CDR3nt: TGTGCCAGCAGCCCGCGACTCTCTTGGGACACTGAAGCTTTCTTT
CDR3aa: CASSPRLSWDTEAFF
j_gene: TRBJ1-1
d_gene: NA
abundance: NA
v_gene: TRBV9

CDR3nt: TGTGCCAGCAGCGTAGCTCCAGGGGGCCACACCGGGGAGCTGTTTTTT
CDR3aa: CASSVAPGGHTGELFF
j_gene: TRBJ2-2
d_gene: TRBD1
abundance: NA
v_gene: TRBV9

CDR3nt: TGTGCCAGCAGTTACTCAGGGATCAGTAGAGGGGATACGCAGTATTTT
CDR3aa: CASSYSGISRGDTQYF
j_gene: TRBJ2-3
d_gene: NA
abundance: NA
v_gene: TRBV6-5

CDR3nt: TGTGCCAGCGAGACAGGGGCCCCAGGTCGAACCCAGTACTTC
CDR3aa: CASETGAPGRTQYF
j_gene: TRBJ2-5
d_gene: TRBD1
abundance: NA
v_gene: TRBV28

CDR3nt: TGTGCCAGCAGTTATTTAGCGGTGAGCACAGATACGCAGTATTTT
CDR3aa: CASSYLAVSTDTQYF
j_gene: TRBJ2-3
d_gene: NA
abundance: NA
v_gene: TRBV6-2/TRBV6-3

CDR3nt: TGTGCCAGCAGCAGAGATAGCGGGGGCCTCCAAGAGACCCAGTACTTC
CDR3aa: CASSRDSGGLQETQYF
j_gene: TRBJ2-5
d_gene: TRBD2
abundance: NA
v_gene: TRBV7-3

CDR3nt: TGTGCCAGCAGTGAAACTAGCGGGGGGGCCGGTATTCAGTACTTC
CDR3aa: CASSETSGGAGIQYF
j_gene: TRBJ2-4
d_gene: TRBD2
abundance: NA
v_gene: TRBV6-1

CDR3nt: TGTGCCAGCAGCCCGACAGGGAACTCCTATAATTCACCCCTCCACTTT
CDR3aa: CASSPTGNSYNSPLHF
j_gene: TRBJ1-6
d_gene: TRBD1
abundance: NA
v_gene: TRBV5-6

CDR3nt: TGTGCCAGCAGCCAAAGGGGCAGAACTAATGAAAAACTGTTTTTT
CDR3aa: CASSQRGRTNEKLFF
j_gene: TRBJ1-4
d_gene: NA
abundance: NA
v_gene: TRBV3-1/TRBV3-2

CDR3nt: TGTGCCAGCAGCCAAGCCGGGACACGAGGCGCAGATACGCAGTATTTT
CDR3aa: CASSQAGTRGADTQYF
j_gene: TRBJ2-3
d_gene: NA
abundance: NA
v_gene: TRBV3-1/TRBV3-2

CDR3nt: TGTGCCAGCAGCTTGGCCGCGGGAGAATTAGAGACCCAGTACTTC
CDR3aa: CASSLAAGELETQYF
j_gene: TRBJ2-5
d_gene: TRBD2
abundance: NA
v_gene: TRBV5-6

CDR3nt: TGTGCCAGCAGCCAAGTGGACAGTCAAAGGGCTGAAGCTTTCTTT
CDR3aa: CASSQVDSQRAEAFF
j_gene: TRBJ1-1
d_gene: NA
abundance: NA
v_gene: TRBV4-2

CDR3nt: TGTGCCAGCACCCGGGAGAGCTCCTATAATTCACCCCTCCACTTT
CDR3aa: CASTRESSYNSPLHF
j_gene: TRBJ1-6
d_gene: NA
abundance: NA
v_gene: TRBV6-5

CDR3nt: TGTGCCAGCAGCCAAGGGGAGGCCATGAACACTGAAGCTTTCTTT
CDR3aa: CASSQGEAMNTEAFF
j_gene: TRBJ1-1
d_gene: NA
abundance: once
v_gene: TRBV3-1/TRBV3-2

CDR3nt: TGTGCCACCAGTGATTGGGGGGGGGCCTCACAAGGAAACACAGATACGCAGTATTTT
CDR3aa: CATSDWGGASQGNTDTQYF
j_gene: TRBJ2-3
d_gene: NA
abundance: NA
v_gene: TRBV24-1

CDR3nt: TGTGCCAGCAGTTTGACTCCCGAGACCCAGTACTTC
CDR3aa: CASSLTPETQYF
j_gene: TRBJ2-5
d_gene: NA
abundance: NA
v_gene: TRBV12-3/TRBV12-4

CDR3nt: TGTGCCAGCGATACGGCAGGGTATGGCTACACCTTC
CDR3aa: CASDTAGYGYTF
j_gene: TRBJ1-2
d_gene: NA
abundance: NA
v_gene: TRBV2

CDR3nt: TGTGCCAGCGCGCTAGCGGGGACAGATACGCAGTATTTT
CDR3aa: CASALAGTDTQYF
j_gene: TRBJ2-3
d_gene: TRBD2
abundance: NA
v_gene: TRBV12-3/TRBV12-4

CDR3nt: TGTGCCAGCAGCCAGGGTACCGGGGGCAATCAGCCCCAGCATTTT
CDR3aa: CASSQGTGGNQPQHF
j_gene: TRBJ1-5
d_gene: NA
abundance: NA
v_gene: TRBV14

CDR3nt: TGCGCCAGCAGCTTCGGGTTACATGGCAGTATCCAAGAGACCCAGTACTTC
CDR3aa: CASSFGLHGSIQETQYF
j_gene: TRBJ2-5
d_gene: NA
abundance: NA
v_gene: TRBV5-1

CDR3nt: TGTGCCAGCAGTTTGGGGAGGGGATCGGGAAACACCATATATTTT
CDR3aa: CASSLGRGSGNTIYF
j_gene: TRBJ1-3
d_gene: NA
abundance: NA
v_gene: TRBV27

CDR3nt: TGTGCCAGTAGGCCGACCGGGGATTATGGCTACACCTTC
CDR3aa: CASRPTGDYGYTF
j_gene: TRBJ1-2
d_gene: NA
abundance: few
v_gene: TRBV19

CDR3nt: TGTGCCTGGGGTCCACTCGGGGACTATGGCTACACCTTC
CDR3aa: CAWGPLGDYGYTF
j_gene: TRBJ1-2
d_gene: NA
abundance: NA
v_gene: TRBV30

CDR3nt: TGTGCCAGCAGCCAAGTCCGACTAGCGGGGGGCCCTGGCTACGAGCAGTACTTC
CDR3aa: CASSQVRLAGGPGYEQYF
j_gene: TRBJ2-7
d_gene: TRBD2
abundance: NA
v_gene: TRBV3-1/TRBV3-2

CDR3nt: TGCGCCAGCAGCCAAGCGGAGGCTAGAAGTGAGACCCAGTACTTC
CDR3aa: CASSQAEARSETQYF
j_gene: TRBJ2-5
d_gene: NA
abundance: NA
v_gene: TRBV4-1

CDR3nt: TGTGCCAGCAGTCGACAGGGTGGCCCCTACGAGCAGTACTTC
CDR3aa: CASSRQGGPYEQYF
j_gene: TRBJ2-7
d_gene: TRBD1
abundance: NA
v_gene: TRBV6-2/TRBV6-3

CDR3nt: TGCAGCGTTGTTGTGACAAGAGCCTACGAGCAGTACTTC
CDR3aa: CSVVVTRAYEQYF
j_gene: TRBJ2-7
d_gene: NA
abundance: NA
v_gene: TRBV29-1

CDR3nt: TGTGCCAGCAGATCCCCACCCGAGGATGGCTACACCTTC
CDR3aa: CASRSPPEDGYTF
j_gene: TRBJ1-2
d_gene: NA
abundance: NA
v_gene: TRBV28

CDR3nt: TGTGCCAGTACCTTGACGGGGTCCTATGGCTACACCTTC
CDR3aa: CASTLTGSYGYTF
j_gene: TRBJ1-2
d_gene: NA
abundance: NA
v_gene: TRBV6-5

CDR3nt: TGTGCCAGCAGTGAATTCAGGCAGATCTACAATGAGCAGTTCTTC
CDR3aa: CASSEFRQIYNEQFF
j_gene: TRBJ2-1
d_gene: NA
abundance: NA
v_gene: TRBV25-1

CDR3nt: TGCAGCGTTGATGCAAGAGAACATCAGCCCCAGCATTTT
CDR3aa: CSVDAREHQPQHF
j_gene: TRBJ1-5
d_gene: NA
abundance: NA
v_gene: TRBV29-1

CDR3nt: TGTGCCAGTAGTATAGCGGGGGGTAGCCTCAATGAGCAGTTCTTC
CDR3aa: CASSIAGGSLNEQFF
j_gene: TRBJ2-1
d_gene: TRBD2
abundance: NA
v_gene: TRBV19

CDR3nt: TGTGCCAGCAGTTCCTTCGGGGGGGGTGAAGCTTTCTTT
CDR3aa: CASSSFGGGEAFF
j_gene: TRBJ1-1
d_gene: NA
abundance: once
v_gene: TRBV27

CDR3nt: TGTGCCAGCAGTGAGGGTACAGGGGGGAACACTGAAGCTTTCTTT
CDR3aa: CASSEGTGGNTEAFF
j_gene: TRBJ1-1
d_gene: TRBD1
abundance: NA
v_gene: TRBV2

CDR3nt: TGTGCCAGCAGTTTTAGGGCCTCGGGGGATAACTATGGCTACACCTTC
CDR3aa: CASSFRASGDNYGYTF
j_gene: TRBJ1-2
d_gene: NA
abundance: NA
v_gene: TRBV28

CDR3nt: TGCGCCAGCAGCAAAGCGGGGCTCTCCTACAATGAGCAGTTCTTC
CDR3aa: CASSKAGLSYNEQFF
j_gene: TRBJ2-1
d_gene: TRBD2
abundance: NA
v_gene: TRBV5-1

CDR3nt: TGTGCCAGCAGCAAAGGTGGGGGGGACCTTGACAATCAGCCCCAGCATTTT
CDR3aa: CASSKGGGDLDNQPQHF
j_gene: TRBJ1-5
d_gene: NA
abundance: NA
v_gene: TRBV21-1

CDR3nt: TGCGCCAGCAGCTCGGATCCCTGGAAGGGGACAGCGAACACCGGGGAGCTGTTTTTT
CDR3aa: CASSSDPWKGTANTGELFF
j_gene: TRBJ2-2
d_gene: TRBD1
abundance: NA
v_gene: TRBV5-1

CDR3nt: TGTGCCTGGAGTGGCTTCCAGGGACAGCCCCAGCATTTT
CDR3aa: CAWSGFQGQPQHF
j_gene: TRBJ1-5
d_gene: NA
abundance: few
v_gene: TRBV30

CDR3nt: TGTGCCATTCAGGGAGGGAATGAGCAGTTCTTC
CDR3aa: CAIQGGNEQFF
j_gene: TRBJ2-1
d_gene: TRBD2
abundance: NA
v_gene: TRBV24-1

CDR3nt: TGTGCCACCAGTGATTCAGGGTATTCTGGCTACACCTTC
CDR3aa: CATSDSGYSGYTF
j_gene: TRBJ1-2
d_gene: NA
abundance: NA
v_gene: TRBV24-1

CDR3nt: TGTGCCAGCAGCTTGGGTCGGGAAAGCAATCAGCCCCAGCATTTT
CDR3aa: CASSLGRESNQPQHF
j_gene: TRBJ1-5
d_gene: NA
abundance: once
v_gene: TRBV5-6

CDR3nt: TGTGCCAGCAGCCAGGCCGACACCGGGGAGCTGTTTTTT
CDR3aa: CASSQADTGELFF
j_gene: TRBJ2-2
d_gene: NA
abundance: NA
v_gene: TRBV5-4

CDR3nt: TGTGCCAGCAGCTTAGAACTGAACACCGGGGAGCTGTTTTTT
CDR3aa: CASSLELNTGELFF
j_gene: TRBJ2-2
d_gene: NA
abundance: once
v_gene: TRBV7-2

CDR3nt: TGTGCCAGCAGCCAAGAGAGGGGGGGCATAGATACGCAGTATTTT
CDR3aa: CASSQERGGIDTQYF
j_gene: TRBJ2-3
d_gene: NA
abundance: NA
v_gene: TRBV4-2

CDR3nt: TGTGCCAGCAGTTCAGGGGTGTTGGGCAATCAGCCCCAGCATTTT
CDR3aa: CASSSGVLGNQPQHF
j_gene: TRBJ1-5
d_gene: NA
abundance: NA
v_gene: TRBV6-5

CDR3nt: TGTGCCAGCAGCTTGAGGGGACAGAACTCCTACAATGAGCAGTTCTTC
CDR3aa: CASSLRGQNSYNEQFF
j_gene: TRBJ2-1
d_gene: TRBD1
abundance: NA
v_gene: TRBV7-8

CDR3nt: TGTGCCAGCAGTGACTCTGACAGAGCTACTAACTATGGCTACACCTTC
CDR3aa: CASSDSDRATNYGYTF
j_gene: TRBJ1-2
d_gene: NA
abundance: once
v_gene: TRBV6-4

CDR3nt: TGTGCCAGCAGCGAGACAGGGGGCCGCGACGAGCAGTACTTC
CDR3aa: CASSETGGRDEQYF
j_gene: TRBJ2-7
d_gene: TRBD1
abundance: NA
v_gene: TRBV7-8

CDR3nt: TGCGCCAGCAGCTTGCACGGGACTGGCTATGGCTACACCTTC
CDR3aa: CASSLHGTGYGYTF
j_gene: TRBJ1-2
d_gene: NA
abundance: NA
v_gene: TRBV5-1

CDR3nt: TGTGCCAGCAGCCTACCGACCGGACAGGCCCTCTCTGGAAACACCATATATTTT
CDR3aa: CASSLPTGQALSGNTIYF
j_gene: TRBJ1-3
d_gene: TRBD1
abundance: few
v_gene: TRBV4-2

CDR3nt: TGTGCCATCAGTGAGCCGTCAGGGCCTGGAAACACCATATATTTT
CDR3aa: CAISEPSGPGNTIYF
j_gene: TRBJ1-3
d_gene: NA
abundance: NA
v_gene: TRBV10-3

CDR3nt: TGTGCCAGCAGCTTAGGGGAGGTTCTGGGGATCACTGAAGCTTTCTTT
CDR3aa: CASSLGEVLGITEAFF
j_gene: TRBJ1-1
d_gene: NA
abundance: NA
v_gene: TRBV7-2

CDR3nt: TGTGCCAGCAGGGGGACAGGGGACAATGAGCAGTTCTTC
CDR3aa: CASRGTGDNEQFF
j_gene: TRBJ2-1
d_gene: TRBD1
abundance: NA
v_gene: TRBV27